This T cell receptor beta chain was observed in a study of vaccination effects on CD4 cells after COVID-19. Findings and limits, study-wide: At late timepoints after vaccination, vaccine- and infection-induced clones shrank markedly. From healthy vaccinees, only 1 of 255 vaccine-induced clones also reacted to common cold coronaviruses. The study had few convalescent patients and no early post-infection timepoints.

Note on this clone: The antigen is undetermined.

The ViraFEST assay expanded antigen-specific CD4+ T cells with viral peptide pools before sequencing. The culture ran for about 11 days, and then CD4+ T cells were isolated. Vaccine recipients lacked prior SARS-CoV-2 infection and had negative nucleocapsid antibodies. Replacing half the medium with IL-2 medium was done on days 3 and 7. The germline CDR1 and CDR2 sequences are LNHDA and SQIVND (reference sequence). Trimming took off 6 bases at V and 1 base at J, with 14 bases between the two ends. This CDR3 comprises 15 residues. Assay: immunoSEQ multiplex PCR; the TCRdb copy retains only in-frame clones and omits some. The sample shows approximately 76,000 clones, around 79% of them seen only once.

The material was CD4+ T cells from PBMCs cultured with SARS-CoV-2 spike peptides, obtained before COVID-19 vaccination. The chain is built from TRBV19 and TRBJ2-3, with D uncertain. The clonotype comes from a human donor who received a COVID-19 vaccine. CDR3 coding DNA: TGTGCCAGTAGCCCGTCTCCCTTTGGCACAGATACGCAGTATTTT. This codes for CASSPSPFGTDTQYF.